This TCR beta chain was documented in a study of cytomegalovirus exposure and HLA in healthy donors. A word on this clone: The antigen is not known.

General study results and limits: Accurate prediction of most subjects' HLA-A and HLA-B alleles from TCR beta sequences was reported. After further analysis at a later stage, around 17,000 TCR beta sequences were associated with HLA alleles at 0.05 false discovery rate. A later analysis by the authors found several of the most significant clusters apparently linked to common viral pathogens.

The PCR employed 60 Vbeta primers together with 13 Jbeta primers. Per the authors' pipeline: About 10 million of tens of millions of unique TCR beta chains were shared, per a later count. Profiling relied on immunoSEQ multiplex PCR, and the TCRdb table lists in-frame clones only, not all of them. The V and J calls and clone size come from that table; D and trimming were worked out from the DNA. There are more than 60,000 clones in the sample, with around a sixth held by the top ten. Material: PBMCs. The receptor's source is a boy aged 5-17 years in good health and CMV-seronegative.

CDR3 nucleotide sequence: TGTGCCAGCAGCATACAGGGCTACGAGCAGTACTTC. Translated: CASSIQGYEQYF. The gene calls are TRBV7-2 and TRBJ2-7, with a weak D call TRBD1 (6 bases). The CDR3 totals 12 residues. From germline, CDR1 is SGHTA and CDR2 FQGNSA. Trimming removed 5 bases from V and 3 bases from J, with 8 bases in between.